This TCR beta chain originates from a study of shared T cell receptors in the human thymus. Data came from immunoSEQ multiplex PCR; TCRdb stores just in-frame clones and leaves some out. The sample holds 72,000 or so clones, nearly 95% seen once. CDR1 and CDR2 (germline): MDHEN, SYDVKM. Trimming took 0 bases from V and 7 from J, leaving 33 bases between them. The CDR3 loop spans 21 amino acids. The sequencing sample was made of thymocytes. The genes are TRBV28 and TRBJ1-2, with a tentative D call TRBD1 (5 bases). This sequence was found in a human donor. The CDR3 region is CASSLCTAHRRVGLARGGYTF. The CDR3 nucleotides are TGTGCCAGCAGTTTATGCACAGCGCACCGAAGAGTGGGGCTAGCAAGAGGTGGCTACACCTTC.